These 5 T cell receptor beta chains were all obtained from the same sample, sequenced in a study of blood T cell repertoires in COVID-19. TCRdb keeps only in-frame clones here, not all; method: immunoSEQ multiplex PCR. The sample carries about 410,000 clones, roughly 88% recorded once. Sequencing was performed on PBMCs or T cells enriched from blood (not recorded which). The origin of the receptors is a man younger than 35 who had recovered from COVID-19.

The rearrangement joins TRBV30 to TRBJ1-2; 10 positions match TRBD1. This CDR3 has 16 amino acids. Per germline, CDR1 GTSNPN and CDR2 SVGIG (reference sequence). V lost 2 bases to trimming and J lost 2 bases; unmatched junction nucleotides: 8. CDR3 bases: TGTGCCTGGAGTACCATCGACAGGGGGCAGAACTATGGCTACACCTTC. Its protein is CAWSTIDRGQNYGYTF.

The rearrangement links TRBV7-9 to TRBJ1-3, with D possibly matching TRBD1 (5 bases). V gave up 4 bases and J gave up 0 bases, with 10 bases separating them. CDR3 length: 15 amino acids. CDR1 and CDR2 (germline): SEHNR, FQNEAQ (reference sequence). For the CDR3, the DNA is TGTGCCAGCAGCTGGGGGGGTGCCTCTGGAAACACCATATATTTT. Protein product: CASSWGGASGNTIYF.

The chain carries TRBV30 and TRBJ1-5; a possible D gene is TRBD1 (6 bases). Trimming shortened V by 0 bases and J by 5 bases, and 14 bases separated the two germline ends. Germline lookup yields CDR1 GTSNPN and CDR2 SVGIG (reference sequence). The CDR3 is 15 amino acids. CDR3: CAWSVASRGYQPQHF. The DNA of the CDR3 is TGTGCCTGGAGTGTGGCAAGTAGGGGGTATCAGCCCCAGCATTTT.

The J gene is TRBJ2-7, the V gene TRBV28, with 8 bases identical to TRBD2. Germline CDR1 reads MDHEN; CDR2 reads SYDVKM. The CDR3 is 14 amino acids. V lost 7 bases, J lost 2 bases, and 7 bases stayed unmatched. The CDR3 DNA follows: TGTGCCAGCATCCCCCGGGGGGGCACCTACGAGCAGTACTTC. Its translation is CASIPRGGTYEQYF.

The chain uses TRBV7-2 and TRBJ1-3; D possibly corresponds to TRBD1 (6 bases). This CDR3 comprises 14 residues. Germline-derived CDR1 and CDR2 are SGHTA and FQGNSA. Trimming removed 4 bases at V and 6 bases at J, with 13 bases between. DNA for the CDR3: TGTGCCAGCAGCTGGCGAGGGGGACCAAACACCATATATTTT. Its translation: CASSWRGGPNTIYF. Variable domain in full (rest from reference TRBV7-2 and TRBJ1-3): GAGVSQSPSNKVTEKGKDVELRCDPISGHTALYWYRQSLGQGLEFLIYFQGNSAPDKSGLPSDRFSAERTGGSVSTLTIQRTQQEDSAVYLCASSWRGGPNTIYFGEGSWLTVV.